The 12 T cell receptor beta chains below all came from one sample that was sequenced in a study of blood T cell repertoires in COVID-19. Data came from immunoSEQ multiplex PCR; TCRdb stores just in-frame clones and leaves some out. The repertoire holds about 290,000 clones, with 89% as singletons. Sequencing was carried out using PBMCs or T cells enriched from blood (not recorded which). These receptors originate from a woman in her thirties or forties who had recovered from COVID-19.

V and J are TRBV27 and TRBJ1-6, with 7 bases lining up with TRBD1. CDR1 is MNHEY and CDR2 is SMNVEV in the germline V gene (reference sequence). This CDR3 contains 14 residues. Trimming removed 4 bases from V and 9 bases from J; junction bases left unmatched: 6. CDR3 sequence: CASSYRQGTSPLHF. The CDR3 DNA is TGTGCCAGCAGTTACCGACAGGGAACTTCACCCCTCCACTTT.

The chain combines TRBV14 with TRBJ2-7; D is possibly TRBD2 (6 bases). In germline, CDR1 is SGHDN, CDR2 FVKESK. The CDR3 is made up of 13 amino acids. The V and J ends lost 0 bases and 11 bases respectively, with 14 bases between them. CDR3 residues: CASSQDEPGLEYF. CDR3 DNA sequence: TGTGCCAGCAGCCAAGATGAGCCGGGACTCGAGTACTTC. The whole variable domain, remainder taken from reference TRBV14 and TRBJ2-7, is EAGVTQFPSHSVIEKGQTVTLRCDPISGHDNLYWYRRVMGKEIKFLLHFVKESKQDESGMPNNRFLAERTGGTYSTLKVQPAELEDSGVYFCASSQDEPGLEYFGPGTRLTVT.

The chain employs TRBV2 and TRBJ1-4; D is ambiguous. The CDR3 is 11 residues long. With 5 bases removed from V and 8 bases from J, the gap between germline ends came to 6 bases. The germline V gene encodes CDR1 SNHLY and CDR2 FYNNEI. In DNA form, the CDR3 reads TGTGCCAGCAGTCCAGGAGAAAAACTGTTTTTT. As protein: CASSPGEKLFF.

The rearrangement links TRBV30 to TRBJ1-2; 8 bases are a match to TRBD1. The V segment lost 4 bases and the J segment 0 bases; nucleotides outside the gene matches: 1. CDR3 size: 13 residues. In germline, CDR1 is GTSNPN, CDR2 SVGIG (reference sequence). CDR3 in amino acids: CAWMTGANYGYTF. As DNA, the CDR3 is TGTGCCTGGATGACAGGGGCTAACTATGGCTACACCTTC.

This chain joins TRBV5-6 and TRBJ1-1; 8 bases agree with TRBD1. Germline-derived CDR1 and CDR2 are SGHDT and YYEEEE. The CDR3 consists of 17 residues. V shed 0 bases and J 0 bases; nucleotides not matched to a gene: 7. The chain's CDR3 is CASSLGGTGLLNTEAFF. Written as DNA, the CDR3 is TGTGCCAGCAGCTTGGGTGGGACAGGCTTACTGAACACTGAAGCTTTCTTT.

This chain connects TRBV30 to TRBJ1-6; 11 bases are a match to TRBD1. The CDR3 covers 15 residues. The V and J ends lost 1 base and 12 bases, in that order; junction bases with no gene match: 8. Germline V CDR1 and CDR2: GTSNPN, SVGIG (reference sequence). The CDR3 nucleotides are TGTGCCTGGAGTGAGGGGACAGGGGGTAATCTACCCCTCCACTTT. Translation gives CAWSEGTGGNLPLHF. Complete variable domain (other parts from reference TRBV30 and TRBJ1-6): SQTIHQWPATLVQPVGSPLSLECTVEGTSNPNLYWYRQAAGRGLQLLFYSVGIGQISSEVPQNLSASRPQDRQFILSSKKLLLSDSGFYLCAWSEGTGGNLPLHFGNGTRLTVT.

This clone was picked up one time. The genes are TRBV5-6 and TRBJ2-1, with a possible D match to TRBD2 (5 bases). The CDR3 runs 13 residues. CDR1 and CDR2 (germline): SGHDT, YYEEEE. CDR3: CASGLGFYNEQFF. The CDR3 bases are TGTGCTAGTGGACTCGGGTTTTACAATGAGCAGTTCTTC.

CDR3 sequence: CASSRRQGLDNEQFF. Written as DNA, the CDR3 is TGTGCCAGCAGTCGTAGACAGGGATTGGACAATGAGCAGTTCTTC. The chain is built from TRBV6-2 or TRBV6-3 and TRBJ2-1, with 7 bases that match TRBD1. Germline CDR1 is MNHEY and CDR2 is SVGEGT. J lost 5 bases, V lost 5 bases, and 9 bases had no gene match. CDR3 size: 15 residues.

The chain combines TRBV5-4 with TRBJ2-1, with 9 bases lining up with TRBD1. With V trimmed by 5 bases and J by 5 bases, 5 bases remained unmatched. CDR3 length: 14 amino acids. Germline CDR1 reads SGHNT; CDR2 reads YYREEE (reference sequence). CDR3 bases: TGTGCCAGCAGAGCCGGGACAGGGAACAATGAGCAGTTCTTC. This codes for CASRAGTGNNEQFF. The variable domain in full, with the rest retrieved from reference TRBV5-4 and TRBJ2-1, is ETGVTQSPTHLIKTRGQQVTLRCSSQSGHNTVSWYQQALGQGPQFIFQYYREEENGRGNFPPRFSGLQFPNYSSELNVNALELDDSALYLCASRAGTGNNEQFFGPGTRLTVL.

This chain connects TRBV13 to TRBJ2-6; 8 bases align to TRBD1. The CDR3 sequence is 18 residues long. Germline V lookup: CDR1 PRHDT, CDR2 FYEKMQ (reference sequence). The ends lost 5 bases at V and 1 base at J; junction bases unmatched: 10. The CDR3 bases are TGTGCCAGCAGCATGACAGGGGACCCCACATCTGGGGCCAACGTCCTGACTTTC. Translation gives CASSMTGDPTSGANVLTF.

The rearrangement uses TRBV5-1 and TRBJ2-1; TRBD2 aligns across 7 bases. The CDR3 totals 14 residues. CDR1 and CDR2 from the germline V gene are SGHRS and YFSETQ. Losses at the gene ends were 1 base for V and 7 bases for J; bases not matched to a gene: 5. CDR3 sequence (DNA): TGCGCCAGCAGCTTGTTGTTGGGGGGGAATGAGCAGTTCTTC. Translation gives CASSLLLGGNEQFF.

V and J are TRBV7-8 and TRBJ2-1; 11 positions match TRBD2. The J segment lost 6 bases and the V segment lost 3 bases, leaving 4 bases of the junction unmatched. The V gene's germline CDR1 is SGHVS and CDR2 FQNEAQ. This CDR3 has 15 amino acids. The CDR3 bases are TGTGCCAGCAGCTTCTCAACTAGCGGGGGCAATGAGCAGTTCTTC. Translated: CASSFSTSGGNEQFF.